The entry below gives a single TCR beta chain sequence along with its context. TCRdb re-analysed the RT-PCR reads in MiXCR, keeping a single row per CDR3 protein. The sample lists roughly 150,000 distinct CDR3 sequences; roughly a tenth were seen once. These data belong to a study of response to subunit inactivated influenza vaccine. V gave up 7 bases and J gave up 3 bases, with 16 bases separating them. Germline-derived CDR1 and CDR2 are MNHNS and SASEGT. The CDR3 has 15 residues. The rearrangement joins TRBV6-1 to TRBJ1-5; a weak D match, TRBD1 (5 bases). The TCR was taken from a man over 45 who received an inactivated influenza vaccine. The specimen comprised non-naive T cells sorted from PBMCs, sampled roughly 6 weeks after vaccination. The CDR3 bases are TGTGCCAGCACCACGGAGGGGAACAACAATCAGCCCCAGCATTTT. Translated, it gives CASTTEGNNNQPQHF.